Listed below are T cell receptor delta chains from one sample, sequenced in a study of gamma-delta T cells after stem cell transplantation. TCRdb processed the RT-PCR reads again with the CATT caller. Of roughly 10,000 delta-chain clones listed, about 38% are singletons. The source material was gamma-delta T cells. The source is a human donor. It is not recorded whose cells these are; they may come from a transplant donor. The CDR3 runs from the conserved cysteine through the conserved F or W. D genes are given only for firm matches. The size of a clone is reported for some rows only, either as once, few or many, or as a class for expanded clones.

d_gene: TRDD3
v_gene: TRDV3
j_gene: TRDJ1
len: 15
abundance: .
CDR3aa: CACRTYWGPDDKPIF
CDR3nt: TGTGCCTGTCGGACCTACTGGGGGCCCGACGATAAACCCATCTTT

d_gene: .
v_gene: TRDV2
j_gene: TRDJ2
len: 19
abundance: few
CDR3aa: CACDTKPNPPGTLTAQLFF
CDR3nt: TGTGCCTGTGACACCAAACCAAACCCTCCTGGGACTTTGACAGCACAACTCTTCTTT

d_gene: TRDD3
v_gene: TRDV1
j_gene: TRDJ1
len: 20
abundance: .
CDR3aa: CALGETCRRSGGPYTDKLIF
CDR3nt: TGTGCTCTTGGGGAGACCTGCAGAAGGTCTGGGGGTCCGTACACCGATAAACTCATCTTT

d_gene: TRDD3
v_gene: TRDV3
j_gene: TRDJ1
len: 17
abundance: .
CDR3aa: CAFNIPMGDKYTDKLIF
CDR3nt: TGTGCCTTTAACATACCAATGGGGGATAAGTACACCGATAAACTCATCTTT

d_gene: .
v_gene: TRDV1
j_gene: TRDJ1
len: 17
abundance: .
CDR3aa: CALGEGYGGGDSDKLIF
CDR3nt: TGTGCTCTTGGGGAAGGGTACGGAGGTGGGGACTCGGATAAACTCATCTTT

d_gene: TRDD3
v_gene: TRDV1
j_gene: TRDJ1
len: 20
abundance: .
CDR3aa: CALGELRNNWGILWTDKLIF
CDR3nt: TGTGCTCTTGGGGAACTCCGTAATAACTGGGGGATACTCTGGACCGATAAACTCATCTTT

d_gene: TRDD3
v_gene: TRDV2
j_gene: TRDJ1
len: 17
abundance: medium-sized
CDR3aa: CACDKRVWWGIRGKLIF
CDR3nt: TGTGCCTGTGACAAGAGGGTCTGGTGGGGGATACGCGGCAAACTCATCTTT

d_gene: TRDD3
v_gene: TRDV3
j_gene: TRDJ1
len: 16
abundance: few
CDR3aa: CAFVPMTGGTTDKLIF
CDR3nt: TGTGCCTTCGTGCCTATGACTGGGGGAACTACCGATAAACTCATCTTT

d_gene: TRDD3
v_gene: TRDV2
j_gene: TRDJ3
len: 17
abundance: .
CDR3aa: CACDFTGGSWDTRQMFF
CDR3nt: TGTGCCTGTGACTTTACTGGGGGTTCCTGGGACACCCGACAGATGTTTTTC

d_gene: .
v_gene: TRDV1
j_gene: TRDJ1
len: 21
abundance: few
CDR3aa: CALGELHLSTLLVGTAYKLIF
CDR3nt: TGTGCTCTTGGGGAACTCCACCTTTCCACATTACTGGTAGGCACCGCGTATAAACTCATCTTT

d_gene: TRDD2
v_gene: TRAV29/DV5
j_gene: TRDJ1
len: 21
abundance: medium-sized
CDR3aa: CAASLNSYLPRWGIYTDKLIF
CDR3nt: TGTGCAGCAAGTCTGAATTCCTACTTACCTAGGTGGGGAATATACACCGATAAACTCATCTTT

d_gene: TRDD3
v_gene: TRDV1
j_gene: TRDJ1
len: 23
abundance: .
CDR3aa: CALGELAIPLVGDTRLGTDKLIF
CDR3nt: TGTGCTCTTGGGGAATTGGCTATCCCCTTGGTGGGGGATACTCGGCTCGGGACCGATAAACTCATCTTT

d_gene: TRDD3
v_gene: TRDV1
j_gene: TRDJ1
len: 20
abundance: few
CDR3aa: CALGDPSPSSWGIHSDKLIF
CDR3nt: TGTGCTCTTGGGGACCCTTCCCCTTCATCCTGGGGGATACACTCCGATAAACTCATCTTT

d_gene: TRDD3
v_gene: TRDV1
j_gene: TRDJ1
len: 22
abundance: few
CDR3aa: CALGARTWTTYTWGMYTDKLIF
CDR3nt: TGTGCTCTTGGGGCACGGACCTGGACCACTTACACCTGGGGGATGTACACCGATAAACTCATCTTT

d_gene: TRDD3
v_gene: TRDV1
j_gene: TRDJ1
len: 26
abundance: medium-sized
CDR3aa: CALGPPVCEYYWGHSRGTAYTDKLIF
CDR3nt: TGTGCTCTTGGGCCCCCGGTGTGCGAATATTACTGGGGCCATAGCCGCGGGACAGCGTACACCGATAAACTCATCTTT

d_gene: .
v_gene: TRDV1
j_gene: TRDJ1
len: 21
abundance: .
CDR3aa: CALGDRSPFLRGDAHTDKLIF
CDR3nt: TGTGCTCTTGGGGACCGATCCCCTTTCCTACGGGGGGACGCCCACACCGATAAACTCATCTTT

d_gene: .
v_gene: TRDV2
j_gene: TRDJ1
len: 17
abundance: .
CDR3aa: CACDTSVLGGFTDKLIF
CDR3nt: TGTGCCTGTGACACTTCGGTACTGGGTGGTTTTACCGATAAACTCATCTTT

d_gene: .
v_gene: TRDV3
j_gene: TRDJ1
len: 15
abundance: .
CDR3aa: CAFGFLPPQTDKLIF
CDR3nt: TGTGCCTTTGGGTTCCTTCCCCCCCAGACCGATAAACTCATCTTT